These T cell receptor beta chains were read from a single sample in a study of cytomegalovirus exposure and HLA in healthy donors. Produced via immunoSEQ multiplex PCR; TCRdb's table is partial and in-frame only. Altogether 150,000 to 170,000 clones are present, about 88% being singletons, with the ten largest covering under 25%. Source material: PBMCs. The receptors were sampled from a man in his late teens or twenties in good health and CMV-seropositive. The CDR3 runs from the conserved cysteine through the conserved F or W. Some rows have no size entry. The others give once, few or many, or a class for an expanded clone.

>NA|TRBV2|TRBJ2-3
CATRQGTDTQYF
>few|TRBV19|TRBJ1-5
CASSIPTDGPGGIDRSNQPQHF
>NA|TRBV5-6|TRBJ2-4
CASSLGGQAKNIQYF
>NA|TRBV6-6|TRBJ2-3
CASSYFGGSSTDTQYF
>few|TRBV4-3|TRBJ1-2
CASSPTANYGYTF
>NA|TRBV29-1|TRBJ1-1
CSVSDSYTEAFF
>NA|TRBV18|TRBJ1-2
CASSPDRGRLSYGYTF
>NA|TRBV4-1|TRBJ1-5
CASSLGGPGQPQHF
>NA|TRBV19|TRBJ1-1
CASTQGHSNTEAFF
>NA|TRBV27|TRBJ2-1
CASSLQGAYNEQFF
>NA|TRBV7-3|TRBJ1-4
CASSGGTVEKLFF
>NA|TRBV5-8|TRBJ1-3
CASSLGSSGNTIYF
>NA|TRBV5-1|TRBJ2-1
CASSLEPLAGGDEQFF
>NA|TRBV2|TRBJ2-1
CASSEALELAEEQFF
>NA|TRBV5-4|TRBJ1-6
CASSRDRGDSPLHF
>NA|TRBV15|TRBJ1-2
CATSRDLGTGVRGYTF
>NA|TRBV7-3|TRBJ2-3
CASSLTGGPADTQYF
>NA|TRBV29-1|TRBJ2-2
CSVGTSGRTGELFF
>NA|TRBV6-5|TRBJ1-2
CASSYPGGYTF
>NA|TRBV11-2|TRBJ2-1
CASTKTSLKPYNEQFF
>NA|TRBV5-6|TRBJ1-6
CASSLRQGVNSPLHF
>NA|TRBV13|TRBJ2-7
CASSLTTYGTSGRSSYEQYF
>NA|TRBV6-1|TRBJ1-2
CASRRTGSYGYTF
>NA|TRBV4-3|TRBJ2-3
CASSRGTGTASTDTQYF